This T cell receptor (beta chain) is drawn from a study of shared clonotypes between healthy human individuals. Positively selected for CCR7, the CD45RO-negative cells used as naive CD8 cells excluded terminally differentiated effector memory CD45RA+ cells. All donors were Caucasian adults living in Nashville, Tennessee. TCRdb's table, derived via immunoSEQ multiplex PCR, lists solely in-frame clones and lacks some. The sample has some 2.1 million clones, about 95% seen once. Concerning this clone itself: This specimen includes other DNA sequences encoding the same CDR3.

CDR1 and CDR2 (germline): SEHNR, FQNEAQ (reference sequence). The CDR3 extends over 14 amino acids. Trimming left V 5 bases short and J 2 bases short, with 10 bases between. The gene calls are TRBV7-9 and TRBJ1-5; D possibly corresponds to TRBD1 (5 bases). This receptor was taken from a man in his late teens or twenties in good health. Material: naive CD8+ T cells sorted from blood. CDR3: CASSPAGGNQPQHF. The CDR3 bases are TGTGCCAGCAGCCCCGCGGGGGGCAATCAGCCCCAGCATTTT.